This TCR beta chain is drawn from a study of metastatic and nonmetastatic thyroid tumors. Study in general: Repertoire comparisons spanned blood and tumor or nodule tissue from malignant and benign thyroid patients.

Study-wide points: It was reported that TCR beta diversity was significantly higher in malignant thyroid tumors than benign nodules, in blood and tumor.

In its sample, this clone was seen many times. The antigen remains unidentified. From the PCR reads, TCRdb re-called clones with MiXCR. Found here are about 16,000 clones, around 16% of them singletons; the top ten hold roughly 17%. Among the patients, none had received any treatment before thyroid surgery. Sequencing used blood. This clonotype was sampled from a female donor with papillary thyroid cancer or a benign thyroid nodule (not recorded which). Some clones in this sample may be carry-over from other donors' samples.

This chain's CDR3 is CASSPTVNTEAFF. The CDR3 DNA sequence: TGTGCCAGCAGCCCGACGGTGAACACTGAAGCTTTCTTT. The rearrangement joins TRBV13 to TRBJ1-1; D is undetermined. CDR3 length equals 13 residues. Trimming took 5 bases from V and 0 from J, leaving 7 bases between them. CDR1 is PRHDT and CDR2 is FYEKMQ in the germline V gene (reference sequence).